A selection of T cell receptor beta chains follows, all from one sample in a study of blood T cell repertoires in COVID-19. Method: immunoSEQ multiplex PCR; TCRdb's copy keeps in-frame clones and lacks some. The sample has over 350,000 clones, approximately 90% seen once. Sequenced material: PBMCs or T cells enriched from blood (not recorded which). These receptors originate from a young woman with acute COVID-19. Each CDR3 is given with its conserved first and last residue. Each record gives: J gene, D gene, V gene, clone size, CDR3 protein, CDR3 DNA. A D gene is named only where the DNA matches it firmly. Clone size, where shown, is once, few, many, or a class for clones that have expanded.

TRBJ1-1	TRBD1	TRBV6-4	-	CASSRDSDTEAFF	TGTGCCAGCAGTAGGGACAGCGACACTGAAGCTTTCTTT
TRBJ2-1	TRBD2	TRBV6-5	few	CASSLASGGWEQFF	TGTGCCAGCAGCTTGGCTAGCGGGGGGTGGGAGCAGTTCTTC
TRBJ2-1	-	TRBV7-3	once	CASSLDQGQYNEQFF	TGTGCCAGCAGCTTAGACCAGGGGCAGTACAATGAGCAGTTCTTC
TRBJ2-3	-	TRBV24-1	-	CATSGQSADTQYF	TGTGCCACCAGTGGGCAGAGCGCAGATACGCAGTATTTT
TRBJ2-5	TRBD2	TRBV4-3	-	CASSQGLAGVDGRETQYF	TGCGCCAGCAGCCAAGGGCTAGCGGGAGTAGATGGAAGAGAGACCCAGTACTTC
TRBJ2-7	TRBD1	TRBV5-1	-	CASSITRDRGSYEQYF	TGCGCCAGCAGCATTACCCGGGACAGGGGGTCCTACGAGCAGTACTTC
TRBJ1-2	TRBD1	TRBV18	-	CASSPMTGVANYGYTF	TGTGCCAGCTCACCAATGACAGGGGTTGCTAACTATGGCTACACCTTC
TRBJ1-2	TRBD1	TRBV3-1/TRBV3-2	-	CASSQDHRGTYGYTF	TGTGCCAGCAGCCAAGATCACAGGGGTACATATGGCTACACCTTC
TRBJ1-5	-	TRBV7-2	-	CASSFGDIQPQHF	TGTGCCAGCAGCTTCGGGGACATCCAGCCCCAGCATTTT
TRBJ1-1	-	TRBV7-9	few	CASSLVDKWAEAFF	TGTGCCAGCAGCTTAGTGGACAAATGGGCTGAAGCTTTCTTT
TRBJ2-5	-	TRBV27	-	CASSFAPGHLETQYF	TGTGCCAGCAGTTTTGCCCCGGGACACTTAGAGACCCAGTACTTC
TRBJ2-4	TRBD2	TRBV3-1/TRBV3-2	once	CASSLTSGRENIQYF	TGTGCCAGCAGCTTGACTAGCGGGAGGGAAAACATTCAGTACTTC
TRBJ2-7	-	TRBV30	-	CAWSSGEAYEQYF	TGTGCCTGGAGTTCCGGCGAGGCTTACGAGCAGTACTTC
TRBJ1-2	-	TRBV10-2	once	CASKERGRNYGYTF	TGCGCCAGCAAGGAAAGAGGGCGCAACTATGGCTACACCTTC
TRBJ1-1	-	TRBV3-1/TRBV3-2	-	CASSQDKGGAEAFF	TGTGCCAGCAGCCAAGATAAGGGAGGGGCTGAAGCTTTCTTT
TRBJ1-6	-	TRBV9	-	CASSEDSNSPLHF	TGTGCCAGCAGCGAGGACAGCAATTCACCCCTCCACTTT
TRBJ2-5	TRBD2	TRBV18	-	CASTPSGGRETQYF	TGTGCCAGCACACCTAGCGGGGGTCGGGAGACCCAGTACTTC
TRBJ1-1	TRBD1	TRBV6-1	-	CASSEQGGTEAFF	TGTGCCAGCAGTGAACAGGGGGGCACTGAAGCTTTCTTT
TRBJ1-5	-	TRBV19	-	CATIPTGNSNQPQHF	TGTGCCACCATTCCGACAGGAAATAGCAATCAGCCCCAGCATTTT
TRBJ2-1	-	TRBV27	-	CASSLIGGTGSSYNEQFF	TGTGCCAGCAGTTTAATTGGCGGGACCGGCAGCTCCTACAATGAGCAGTTCTTC
TRBJ2-7	-	TRBV3-1/TRBV3-2	-	CASSLRGGNYEQYF	TGTGCCAGCAGCCTCCGAGGTGGAAACTACGAGCAGTACTTC
TRBJ1-6	-	TRBV5-1	once	CASSLAQANSSPLHF	TGCGCCAGCAGCTTGGCACAGGCTAATAGTTCACCCCTCCACTTT
TRBJ1-1	-	TRBV5-1	-	CASSLGQRNTEAFF	TGCGCCAGCAGCTTGGGACAGAGGAACACTGAAGCTTTCTTT
TRBJ2-1	TRBD2	TRBV9	once	CASSVALSTSLSGSTYNEQFF	TGTGCCAGCAGCGTAGCCCTTTCCACCTCCTTGAGCGGGAGCACCTACAATGAGCAGTTCTTC
TRBJ1-1	-	TRBV5-5	-	CASSPLDTEAFF	TGTGCCAGCAGCCCACTGGACACTGAAGCTTTCTTT
TRBJ2-5	-	TRBV4-1	-	CASSQVSGKLVQETQYF	TGCGCCAGCAGCCAAGTTTCGGGTAAACTAGTCCAAGAGACCCAGTACTTC
TRBJ1-4	-	TRBV12-3/TRBV12-4	-	CASSLRNLEKLFF	TGTGCCAGCAGTTTGCGAAACCTTGAAAAACTGTTTTTT
TRBJ2-1	-	TRBV7-2	-	CASILGGRGSSYNEQFF	TGTGCCAGCATACTCGGGGGGCGGGGGTCCTCCTACAATGAGCAGTTCTTC
TRBJ1-1	-	TRBV7-2	-	CASSRPGGRTEAFF	TGTGCCAGCAGCCGTCCGGGGGGAAGGACTGAAGCTTTCTTT
TRBJ2-7	-	TRBV7-9	-	CASSANAGTYLGEQYF	TGTGCCAGCAGCGCAAATGCAGGAACGTACTTGGGCGAGCAGTACTTC
TRBJ1-1	-	TRBV28	-	CASSFSGGLVEAFF	TGTGCCAGCAGTTTTTCCGGGGGGCTTGTTGAAGCTTTCTTT
TRBJ1-2	-	TRBV2	-	CASSGTTGDYTF	TGTGCCAGCAGTGGGACGACAGGCGACTACACCTTC
TRBJ1-1	-	TRBV19	-	CASSTTDIGSTEAFF	TGTGCCAGTAGTACGACAGATATTGGATCCACTGAAGCTTTCTTT
TRBJ2-7	TRBD1	TRBV28	-	CASTPGQGPSTPYEQYF	TGTGCCAGCACTCCGGGACAGGGCCCGTCGACGCCCTACGAGCAGTACTTC
TRBJ2-5	-	TRBV27	few	CASSQRLGPVETQYF	TGTGCCAGCAGTCAAAGACTAGGACCCGTCGAGACCCAGTACTTC
TRBJ1-2	-	TRBV14	-	CASSQVGRIGYTF	TGTGCCAGCAGCCAAGTGGGGAGGATTGGCTACACCTTC
TRBJ2-3	TRBD1	TRBV6-6	-	CASSGYRGPTDTQYF	TGTGCCAGCAGTGGTTATAGGGGGCCCACAGATACGCAGTATTTT
TRBJ1-4	-	TRBV25-1	-	CASTQDGGWEKLFF	TGTGCCAGCACTCAAGATGGAGGGTGGGAAAAACTGTTTTTT
TRBJ1-1	TRBD1	TRBV7-9	-	CASSFYTPGQGHEAFF	TGTGCCAGCAGCTTCTATACGCCGGGACAGGGACATGAAGCTTTCTTT
TRBJ1-1	-	TRBV10-2	many	CASSESKYGGLNTEAFF	TGCGCCAGCAGTGAGTCGAAGTACGGGGGGTTGAACACTGAAGCTTTCTTT
TRBJ2-5	TRBD1	TRBV19	-	CASSIAGTGSLQETQYF	TGTGCCAGTAGTATAGCTGGGACAGGGTCACTTCAAGAGACCCAGTACTTC
TRBJ1-2	-	TRBV10-2	-	CASLTGTDYGYTF	TGCGCCAGCTTAACCGGGACTGACTATGGCTACACCTTC